This TCR beta chain came from a study of blood T cell repertoires in COVID-19. The method was immunoSEQ multiplex PCR; TCRdb's version includes in-frame clones alone and lacks a portion of them. The sample includes approximately 53,000 clones, around 87% of them seen just once. Germline V gene lookup returns CDR1 MDHEN and CDR2 SYDVKM. The CDR3 totals 13 residues. V was trimmed by 1 base and J by 4 bases, leaving 7 bases between them. The chain recombines TRBV28 with TRBJ1-2, with D maybe TRBD1 (5 bases). The clonotype comes from a woman of 80 years or more with COVID-19, enrolled during active disease. The source material was peripheral blood. CDR3 sequence (DNA): TGTGCCAGCAGTTTATCGGGGGTCTATGGCTACACCTTC. Translation: CASSLSGVYGYTF.